This T cell receptor (beta chain) was captured by sequencing in a study of tissue T cells after allogeneic stem cell transplantation. Worth noting for this clone: All gene names here are mouse names. Read coverage stops 1 residue before the CDR3 terminus; the germline J gene supplies the remainder.

CDR3 sequences, V/J genes, frequencies and template counts came from survey-depth TCRbeta sequencing. Libraries were prepared by immunoSEQ multiplex PCR; TCRdb keeps only in-frame clonotypes and omits some of them. The table has approximately 45,000 clones, around 70% seen once; the top ten hold approximately 0.55%. Germline CDR1 MSHET, CDR2 SYDVDS. CDR3 length: 15 residues. J was trimmed by 2 bases and V by 0 bases; bases with no gene match: 0. Sequenced input: sorted cells pooled from one or two spleens. This receptor was identified in a pool of C57BL/6 mice in good health. The chain recombines TRBV29 with TRBJ1-3; 8 bases match TRBD1. The CDR3 region is CASSLSQGAGNTLYF. The CDR3 DNA, read in part, is TGTGCTAGCAGTTTATCACAGGGGGCTGGAAATACGCTCTAT.